Each of the 18 T cell receptor beta chains below was sequenced from the same sample in a study of blood T cell repertoires in COVID-19. Assay used: immunoSEQ multiplex PCR; TCRdb lists only in-frame clones, some missing. The repertoire consists of 160,000 or so clones, with approximately 81% occurring once and the leading ten covering roughly 5%. The sequenced material came from PBMCs or T cells enriched from blood (not recorded which). The receptors derive from a woman in her thirties or forties with acute COVID-19.

The J gene is TRBJ2-6, the V gene TRBV4-1; TRBD2 matches at 7 bases. The CDR3 is 17 residues long. Germline trimming cut 1 base from V and 0 bases from J; bases unmatched to any gene: 3. Germline V gene data show CDR1 as MGHRA and CDR2 as YSYEKL. The CDR3 coding sequence is TGCGCCAGCAGCCAAGCCGGCGGGGGCTCTGGGGCCAACGTCCTGACTTTC. This gives the protein CASSQAGGGSGANVLTF.

This sequence joins TRBV5-1 and TRBJ2-3; D remains unclear. Germline loops: CDR1 SGHRS, CDR2 YFSETQ. The V gene lost 0 bases and the J gene lost 0 bases, with 8 bases spanning the gap. There are 15 residues in the CDR3. This chain's CDR3 is CASSLDGKSTDTQYF. CDR3 nucleotides: TGCGCCAGCAGCTTGGATGGCAAAAGCACAGATACGCAGTATTTT.

The CDR3, as DNA: TGTGCCAGCAGTTTATCTACAGGCCCCTACGAGCAGTACTTC. Translated, it gives CASSLSTGPYEQYF. This rearrangement joins TRBV27 to TRBJ2-7; D is possibly TRBD1 (5 bases). The germline V gene has CDR1 MNHEY and CDR2 SMNVEV (reference sequence). This CDR3 region has 14 residues. The V end lost 0 bases, the J end lost 2 bases, and 8 bases lay between the germline ends.

A note on this clone: One end of the junction does not line up with germline, which may come from a read error. The rearrangement uses TRBV5-4 and TRBJ2-2; a weak D match, TRBD1 (5 bases). This CDR3 has 14 amino acids. CDR1 and CDR2 from the germline V gene are SGHNT and YYREEE (reference sequence). This CDR3 reads CASSFMGGAGELFF. Here the CDR3 DNA reads TGTGCCAGCAGCTTTATGGGTGGGGCCGGCGAGCTGTTTTTT.

At least ten counts were recorded for this clone. V is TRBV4-1 and J is TRBJ1-6, with a weak D call TRBD1 (6 bases). The CDR3 runs 17 residues. Germline V gives CDR1 MGHRA, CDR2 YSYEKL. Trimming removed 1 base at V and 3 bases at J, with 13 bases between. The CDR3 spells CASSQVTLTGYNSPLHF. The DNA of the CDR3 is TGCGCCAGCAGCCAAGTAACCCTGACAGGCTATAATTCACCCCTCCACTTT.

The rearrangement uses TRBV7-9 and TRBJ2-3, with 9 positions matching TRBD1. Germline CDR1 is SEHNR and CDR2 is FQNEAQ (reference sequence). With V trimmed by 1 base and J by 3 bases, 2 bases remained unmatched. The CDR3 consists of 15 residues. The CDR3 sequence is CASSLGDRETDTQYF. The CDR3 DNA is TGTGCCAGCAGCTTAGGGGACAGGGAGACAGATACGCAGTATTTT.

V usage is TRBV5-6 and J usage is TRBJ2-7; TRBD2 agrees at 7 bases. This CDR3 region has 16 residues. Germline CDR1 is SGHDT and CDR2 is YYEEEE. The junction had 13 bases not matched to a gene; V was cut back by 0 bases and J by 7 bases. The CDR3 nucleotides read TGTGCCAGCAGCTTGGTTTCGGGCGGGAGAGCGGTGGAGCAGTACTTC. Its translation: CASSLVSGGRAVEQYF. The whole variable domain, remainder taken from reference TRBV5-6 and TRBJ2-7, is DAGVTQSPTHLIKTRGQQVTLRCSPKSGHDTVSWYQQALGQGPQFIFQYYEEEERQRGNFPDRFSGHQFPNYSSELNVNALLLGDSALYLCASSLVSGGRAVEQYFGPGTRLTVT.

The chain links TRBV28 to TRBJ2-5; D perhaps matches TRBD1 (5 bases). V lost 3 bases to trimming and J lost 4 bases, with 12 bases between them. From germline, CDR1 is MDHEN and CDR2 SYDVKM. The CDR3 runs 14 residues. CDR3 coding DNA: TGTGCCAGCAGTTTTCAGGGATCGGGAGAGACCCAGTACTTC. Its protein is CASSFQGSGETQYF.

The chain links TRBV13 to TRBJ1-2; the D is unclear. The germline V and J ends were trimmed by 5 bases and 4 bases, with 14 bases remaining between them. Germline V gives CDR1 PRHDT, CDR2 FYEKMQ (reference sequence). This CDR3 has 14 amino acids. CDR3 in DNA: TGTGCCAGCAGCGGGCGTACAGACCCCTATGGCTACACCTTC. It codes for CASSGRTDPYGYTF.

The rearrangement uses TRBV11-2 and TRBJ1-1; 7 bases match TRBD1. The junction had 11 bases not matched to a gene; V was cut back by 5 bases and J by 5 bases. There are 15 residues in the CDR3. CDR1 and CDR2 (germline): SGHAT, FQNNGV. CDR3 DNA sequence: TGTGCCAGCAGCGGCCCCCCGACAGGGAGAACTGAAGCTTTCTTT. Protein: CASSGPPTGRTEAFF.

This chain joins TRBV27 and TRBJ1-1; TRBD1 might be the D (6 bases). Germline V gene sequence: CDR1 MNHEY, CDR2 SMNVEV (reference sequence). V was clipped by 0 bases and J by 0 bases, with 8 bases between them. The CDR3 consists of 15 residues. The CDR3 DNA reads TGTGCCAGCAGTTTATCGAGGACAGTGAACACTGAAGCTTTCTTT. It yields the protein CASSLSRTVNTEAFF.

J is TRBJ2-7 and V is TRBV9; D possibly corresponds to TRBD2 (6 bases). V was cut by 4 bases and J by 5 bases, with 16 bases left in between. Germline CDR1 and CDR2: SGDLS and YYNGEE. The CDR3 covers 14 residues. The CDR3 region has the DNA TGTGCCAGCAGCCCTTACGGGAGTGAGAACGAGCAGTACTTC. It encodes CASSPYGSENEQYF.

The V call is TRBV27, the J call TRBJ2-1; D uncertain. Deletions cut 4 bases from V and 4 bases from J, with 5 bases between. This CDR3 contains 12 residues. Germline CDR1 and CDR2: MNHEY and SMNVEV (reference sequence). The DNA of the CDR3 is TGTGCCAGCAGTTCCCGTTACAATGAGCAGTTCTTC. Translation: CASSSRYNEQFF.

The gene calls are TRBV5-6 and TRBJ2-2; D is unresolved. The CDR3 has 13 amino acids. Trimming left V 4 bases short and J 9 bases short, with 13 bases between. Germline values: CDR1 SGHDT, CDR2 YYEEEE. The CDR3 DNA reads TGTGCCAGCAGCCCGGGTGTTGCCCGGGAGCTGTTTTTT. This codes for CASSPGVARELFF.

The genes are TRBV9 and TRBJ1-2, with a possible D match to TRBD1 (6 bases). Trimming took off 3 bases at V and 1 base at J, with 10 bases between the two ends. CDR1 SGDLS and CDR2 YYNGEE come from the germline V gene. The CDR3 is 14 residues long. The CDR3 loop reads CASSAQGNNYGYTF. The CDR3 region has the DNA TGTGCCAGCAGCGCCCAGGGGAATAACTATGGCTACACCTTC.

The V gene is TRBV5-1, the J gene TRBJ2-3; 10 bases agree with TRBD2. This CDR3 has 15 residues. Germline trimming cut 2 bases from V and 6 bases from J; bases unmatched to any gene: 6. CDR1 and CDR2 (germline): SGHRS, YFSETQ. The CDR3 loop reads CASSFGLAEGDTQYF. For the CDR3, the DNA is TGCGCCAGCAGCTTCGGACTAGCGGAGGGGGATACGCAGTATTTT.

The V and J genes are TRBV4-2 and TRBJ1-1; D remains ambiguous. The CDR3 contains 13 residues. Trimming removed 0 bases from V and 6 bases from J, with 8 bases in between. Per the germline V gene, CDR1 is LGHNA and CDR2 is YNFKEQ. CDR3 nucleotide sequence: TGTGCCAGCAGCCAAGAAGGAGGCGCTGAAGCTTTCTTT. This encodes CASSQEGGAEAFF.

CDR3 amino acids: CATSPLSGYTF. The DNA of the CDR3 is TGTGCCACCAGTCCTCTGAGTGGCTACACCTTC. The chain joins TRBV24-1 to TRBJ1-2; D is ambiguous. V was clipped by 6 bases and J by 7 bases, with 8 bases between them. This CDR3 contains 11 residues. Germline V gene data show CDR1 as KGHDR and CDR2 as SFDVKD.